The 30 T cell receptor beta chains presented below share a single source sample, sequenced in a study of CD8+ T cells in alopecia areata. Treatment of the sample: oral pan-JAK inhibitor, 5-10 mg twice daily. Sequencing relied on a cDNA template that was reverse transcribed from extracted RNA. Using immunoSEQ multiplex PCR, the repertoire was profiled, and TCRdb retains in-frame clones only, with some absent. The top ten clones hold around 1.3% of a sample with under 250,000 clones, roughly three fifths of them seen once. The specimen comprised CD4+ T cells sorted from blood, sampled at week 44, from a patient treated with tofacitinib. The source is a human donor with alopecia areata.

The chain combines TRBV29-1 with TRBJ2-1; D call uncertain. The CDR3 runs to 15 residues. Germline-derived CDR1 and CDR2 are SQVTM and ANQGSEA. The ends were cut back, 3 bases at V and 1 base at J, with 13 bases in the middle. The CDR3 reads CSVEGWELSYNEQFF. In DNA form, the CDR3 reads TGCAGCGTTGAGGGATGGGAACTATCCTACAATGAGCAGTTCTTC.

The chain recombines TRBV29-1 with TRBJ1-1; D gene unclear. CDR3 length: 12 residues. Germline V gives CDR1 SQVTM, CDR2 ANQGSEA. V lost 7 bases, J lost 0 bases, and 9 bases lay in between. CDR3 DNA: TGCAGCGGAAGAAAGATGAACACTGAAGCTTTCTTT. Its protein product is CSGRKMNTEAFF.

A word on this clone: In the same sample, other DNA sequences code for this CDR3. The rearrangement joins TRBV29-1 to TRBJ1-2; 7 nucleotides align to TRBD1. Germline V gene sequence: CDR1 SQVTM, CDR2 ANQGSEA. Trimming cost V 4 bases and J 5 bases; bases outside gene matches: 4. This CDR3 has 12 amino acids. CDR3 protein: CSVGDSQYGYTF. The CDR3 DNA reads TGCAGCGTTGGGGACAGTCAGTATGGCTACACCTTC.

The chain couples TRBV30 to TRBJ1-2; TRBD1 is a possible D gene (5 bases). Trimming shortened V by 5 bases and J by 6 bases, and 16 bases separated the two germline ends. Germline V gene lookup returns CDR1 GTSNPN and CDR2 SVGIG (reference sequence). This CDR3 has 13 residues. CDR3 sequence: CAWLRDPGDGYTF. Written as DNA, the CDR3 is TGTGCCTGGTTACGGGACCCCGGGGATGGCTACACCTTC.

The chain carries TRBV4-1 and TRBJ1-4; D unclear. Germline V lookup: CDR1 MGHRA, CDR2 YSYEKL. V lost 4 bases to trimming and J lost 0 bases, with 12 bases between them. The CDR3 is 16 residues long. CDR3 loop: CASSPSEGSTNEKLFF. In DNA form, the CDR3 reads TGCGCCAGCAGCCCAAGCGAGGGATCAACTAATGAAAAACTGTTTTTT.

This clone was recorded at least ten times. The chain has TRBV10-3 and TRBJ2-2, with 9 bases that match TRBD2. The CDR3 is made up of 15 amino acids. CDR1 and CDR2 from the germline V gene are ENHRY and SYGVKD. With 4 bases clipped from V and 0 bases from J, the junction kept 0 bases outside the gene matches. In DNA form, the CDR3 reads TGTGCCATCAGTGGACTAGCGGCGAACACCGGGGAGCTGTTTTTT. Its protein product is CAISGLAANTGELFF.

The gene calls are TRBV2 and TRBJ1-2; D gene ambiguous. The CDR3 contains 16 residues. Germline CDR1 and CDR2: SNHLY and FYNNEI. Trimming shortened V by 9 bases and J by 0 bases, and 20 bases separated the two germline ends. CDR3 sequence: CASSPPHRTANYGYTF. DNA for the CDR3: TGTGCCAGTTCGCCCCCCCATAGGACCGCTAACTATGGCTACACCTTC.

The chain is built from TRBV11-2 and TRBJ2-7, with 7 bases lining up with TRBD1. Trimming took 10 bases from V and 6 from J; bases not matched to a gene: 12. CDR1 SGHAT and CDR2 FQNNGV come from the germline V gene. The CDR3 contains 13 residues. The CDR3 reads CAILGQQGIEQYF. The DNA for the CDR3 is TGTGCCATCCTGGGACAGCAAGGTATCGAGCAGTACTTC.

There are a few counts of this clone. Here the CDR3 reads CASMRNPNTEAFF. DNA of the CDR3: TGCGCCAGCATGAGGAACCCGAACACTGAAGCTTTCTTT. The chain is built from TRBV10-1 and TRBJ1-1; D ambiguous. The CDR3 sequence is 13 residues long. The V end lost 7 bases, the J end lost 1 base, and 10 bases lay between the germline ends. Germline V gene lookup returns CDR1 WNHNN and CDR2 SYGVQD (reference sequence).

This clone was found a few times. The chain joins TRBV6-5 to TRBJ2-7; D uncertain. Germline CDR1 MNHEY, CDR2 SVGAGI. Trimming left V 2 bases short and J 3 bases short, with 8 bases between. The CDR3 consists of 13 residues. CDR3 loop: CASSYASHYEQYF. The CDR3 region has the DNA TGTGCCAGCAGTTACGCCTCCCACTACGAGCAGTACTTC.

This clone was recorded once. This rearrangement joins TRBV29-1 to TRBJ2-5, with D uncertain. The J call may not be correct, given that the DNA end is closer to TRBJ2-7. Germline V gene lookup returns CDR1 SQVTM and CDR2 ANQGSEA. This CDR3 has 11 amino acids. The CDR3 nucleotides are TGCAGCGGGCAGGACTCCTACGAGCAGTACTTC. Its translation: CSGQDSYEQYF.

The chain employs TRBV7-2 and TRBJ2-3; no clear D gene. The CDR3 consists of 12 residues. Germline V gene data show CDR1 as SGHTA and CDR2 as FQGNSA. Trimming shortened V by 5 bases and J by 8 bases, and 11 bases separated the two germline ends. CDR3 residues: CASSPVLGTQYF. CDR3 sequence (DNA): TGTGCCAGCAGCCCCGTCTTGGGTACGCAGTATTTT.

The V gene is TRBV30, the J gene TRBJ1-6; no clear D gene. This CDR3 comprises 11 residues. Germline CDR1 GTSNPN, CDR2 SVGIG (reference sequence). Deletions cut 3 bases from V and 6 bases from J, with 3 bases between. CDR3 nucleotide sequence: TGTGCCTGGAGCCGTAATTCACCCCTCCACTTT. Its translation is CAWSRNSPLHF.

The chain uses TRBV7-2 and TRBJ2-5, with D possibly being TRBD1 (6 bases). This CDR3 is 13 amino acids long. Germline V gene data show CDR1 as SGHTA and CDR2 as FQGNSA. V lost 6 bases and J lost 3, with 11 bases in between. The CDR3 loop is CASRGAAEETQYF. Written as DNA, the CDR3 is TGTGCCAGCAGGGGGGCCGCGGAAGAGACCCAGTACTTC. Based on the CDR3 plus reference TRBV7-2 and TRBJ2-5, the full variable domain is GAGVSQSPSNKVTEKGKDVELRCDPISGHTALYWYRQSLGQGLEFLIYFQGNSAPDKSGLPSDRFSAERTGGSVSTLTIQRTQQEDSAVYLCASRGAAEETQYFGPGTRLLVL.

J is TRBJ1-1 and V is TRBV29-1; tentative D call: TRBD1 (6 bases). The germline V and J ends were trimmed by 4 bases and 9 bases, with 15 bases remaining between them. CDR1 is SQVTM and CDR2 is ANQGSEA in the germline V gene. There are 12 residues in the CDR3. The CDR3 loop is CSVGPTGPQAFF. CDR3 sequence (DNA): TGCAGCGTTGGCCCCACAGGGCCCCAAGCTTTCTTT.

The V and J genes are TRBV25-1 and TRBJ2-4, with D possibly being TRBD1 (6 bases). V lost 4 bases to trimming and J lost 6 bases, with 10 bases between them. Germline V CDR1 and CDR2: MGHDK, SYGVNS. The CDR3 extends over 13 amino acids. The CDR3 bases are TGTGCCAGCAGTGCCGGACAGCCAAACATTCAGTACTTC. Its translation: CASSAGQPNIQYF.

The chain couples TRBV11-2 to TRBJ1-5; a weak D match, TRBD1 (6 bases). Trimming took off 4 bases at V and 6 bases at J, with 13 bases between the two ends. This CDR3 has 14 residues. In germline, CDR1 is SGHAT, CDR2 FQNNGV. The CDR3 loop is CASSSQEGGQPQHF. As DNA, the CDR3 is TGTGCCAGCAGCTCACAGGAAGGGGGTCAGCCCCAGCATTTT.

The chain couples TRBV5-1 to TRBJ1-2, with D perhaps matching TRBD1 (5 bases). Deletions cut 4 bases from V and 4 bases from J, with 14 bases between. The CDR3 is 14 amino acids. In germline, CDR1 is SGHRS, CDR2 YFSETQ. This CDR3 reads CASSSSGTAYGYTF. The CDR3 DNA sequence: TGCGCCAGCAGCAGCTCCGGGACGGCCTATGGCTACACCTTC.

J is TRBJ1-2 and V is TRBV29-1, with D hard to call. Germline values: CDR1 SQVTM, CDR2 ANQGSEA. Trimming took 3 bases from V and 5 from J, leaving 10 bases between them. The CDR3 runs to 12 residues. DNA of the CDR3: TGCAGCGTTGAGAAAGGCTCGTATGGCTACACCTTC. It specifies CSVEKGSYGYTF.

The gene calls are TRBV5-1 and TRBJ1-2; TRBD1 is a possible D gene (6 bases). V lost 6 bases and J lost 2, with 11 bases in between. CDR1 is SGHRS, CDR2 YFSETQ, per germline. The CDR3 length is 13 residues. The CDR3 nucleotides are TGCGCCAGCAAGAGGGGGAGAAACTATGGCTACACCTTC. It is translated as CASKRGRNYGYTF.

The chain carries TRBV7-2 and TRBJ2-5; 7 bases agree with TRBD1. Trimming at V came to 3 bases and at J to 5 bases, leaving 9 bases not matched to a gene. Per the germline V gene, CDR1 is SGHTA and CDR2 is FQGNSA. This CDR3 region has 15 residues. CDR3 sequence reads: CASSFRQGSGETQYF. The CDR3 region has the DNA TGTGCCAGCAGCTTCAGACAGGGTTCTGGGGAGACCCAGTACTTC.

J is TRBJ2-2 and V is TRBV11-2; D call uncertain. Germline values: CDR1 SGHAT, CDR2 FQNNGV. The CDR3 is 11 residues long. The ends were cut back, 3 bases at V and 6 bases at J, with 2 bases in the middle. CDR3 sequence (DNA): TGTGCCAGCAGCTTCCCCGGGGAGCTGTTTTTT. Its protein is CASSFPGELFF. Supplemented by reference TRBV11-2 and TRBJ2-2, the full variable domain reads EAGVAQSPRYKIIEKRQSVAFWCNPISGHATLYWYQQILGQGPKLLIQFQNNGVVDDSQLPKDRFSAERLKGVDSTLKIQPAKLEDSAVYLCASSFPGELFFGEGSRLTVL.

On this clone itself: The conserved final phenylalanine or tryptophan is absent from the CDR3, which likely points to a read error. The limits of the CDR3 on the DNA are not certain, so only TCRdb's listed CDR3 is given. J is TRBJ1-1 and V is TRBV29-1. The CDR3 spans 8 residues, counting both ends. Germline CDR1 reads SQVTM; CDR2 reads ANQGSEA. The CDR3 reads CSVGPGSI.

The chain uses TRBV7-9 and TRBJ1-2; a weak D match, TRBD1 (6 bases). In germline, CDR1 is SEHNR, CDR2 FQNEAQ (reference sequence). Trimming shortened V by 2 bases and J by 3 bases, and 10 bases separated the two germline ends. There are 14 residues in the CDR3. Written as DNA, the CDR3 is TGTGCCAGCAGCTTACAAGCAGGGGACTATGGCTACACCTTC. Protein sequence: CASSLQAGDYGYTF. Complete variable domain (other parts from reference TRBV7-9 and TRBJ1-2): DTGVSQNPRHKITKRGQNVTFRCDPISEHNRLYWYRQTLGQGPEFLTYFQNEAQLEKSRLLSDRFSAERPKGSFSTLEIQRTEQGDSAMYLCASSLQAGDYGYTFGSGTRLTVV.

V usage is TRBV29-1 and J usage is TRBJ2-3, with D possibly matching TRBD2 (7 bases). V gave up 7 bases and J gave up 6 bases, with 20 bases separating them. The CDR3 length is 14 residues. The germline V gene has CDR1 SQVTM and CDR2 ANQGSEA. DNA for the CDR3: TGCAGCGCCTCTAAAGGGGGGGCCGAGGATACGCAGTATTTT. The encoded protein is CSASKGGAEDTQYF.

With regard to this clone: Other DNA variants within this sample encode the same CDR3. The chain employs TRBV30 and TRBJ2-3; 8 bases are shared with TRBD2. Trimming took 3 bases from V and 1 from J; bases not matched to a gene: 6. Per germline, CDR1 GTSNPN and CDR2 SVGIG (reference sequence). The length of the CDR3 is 15 residues. The CDR3 DNA reads as TGTGCCTGGAGGGGGCGGCGGGGGGGCACAGATACGCAGTATTTT. Translation gives CAWRGRRGGTDTQYF.

V usage is TRBV28 and J usage is TRBJ2-7; 7 nucleotides line up with TRBD1. The germline CDR1 and CDR2 sequences are MDHEN and SYDVKM. V was clipped by 9 bases and J by 3 bases; unmatched bases: 8. CDR3 length: 13 residues. The CDR3 here is CASQGVVDYEQYF. The CDR3, as DNA: TGTGCCAGTCAGGGGGTGGTGGACTACGAGCAGTACTTC.

This sequence joins TRBV29-1 and TRBJ1-2; 8 positions match TRBD1. Germline V gives CDR1 SQVTM, CDR2 ANQGSEA. V gave up 7 bases and J gave up 8 bases; unmatched junction bases: 6. There are 11 residues in the CDR3. The CDR3 is CSARTGNGYTF. The CDR3, as DNA: TGCAGCGCACGGACAGGGAACGGCTACACCTTC.

The J gene is TRBJ2-5, the V gene TRBV11-2; 8 positions agree with TRBD2. Germline V lookup: CDR1 SGHAT, CDR2 FQNNGV. CDR3 length: 16 amino acids. J gave up 4 bases and V 5 bases, and 12 bases lay outside the gene matches. CDR3 loop: CASSTRTGGPGETQYF. CDR3 nucleotides: TGTGCCAGCAGCACGCGGACGGGGGGGCCCGGAGAGACCCAGTACTTC.

The genes are TRBV27 and TRBJ2-2, with no clear D. This CDR3 is 16 amino acids long. The V end lost 2 bases, the J end lost 6 bases, and 16 bases lay between the germline ends. The germline V gene has CDR1 MNHEY and CDR2 SMNVEV (reference sequence). The CDR3 nucleotides are TGTGCCAGCAGTTTAAGTCTTCTGTCGGGTGCCGGGGAGCTGTTTTTT. It codes for CASSLSLLSGAGELFF.